These 13 T cell receptor beta chains share one sample of origin, sequenced in a study of OX40 agonist ivuxolimab in advanced cancers. The table came from immunoSEQ multiplex PCR; TCRdb's copy has only in-frame clones and leaves some out. The repertoire includes under 95,000 clones, about 88% of them detected once, and around a sixth sits in the top ten. The sample was CD4+ or CD8+ T cells sorted from blood, taken in a trial of the OX40 agonist ivuxolimab. The receptors were sampled from an adult with an advanced solid tumor such as melanoma, head and neck, liver or kidney cancer.

The chain's CDR3 is CASSLGKGVAGELFF. The CDR3 DNA reads as TGTGCCAGCAGCCTAGGCAAGGGGGTGGCCGGGGAGCTGTTTTTT. This chain connects TRBV14 to TRBJ2-2; the D gene is possibly TRBD1 (6 bases). The germline CDR1 and CDR2 sequences are SGHDN and FVKESK. Trimming shortened V by 4 bases and J by 6 bases, and 15 bases separated the two germline ends. This CDR3 is 15 amino acids long.

V usage is TRBV5-1 and J usage is TRBJ2-3; D is ambiguous. Trimming took off 0 bases at V and 1 base at J, with 3 bases between the two ends. This CDR3 spans 13 amino acids. CDR1 and CDR2 (germline): SGHRS, YFSETQ. The CDR3 region is CASSLGGTDTQYF. DNA of the CDR3: TGCGCCAGCAGCTTGGGGGGCACAGATACGCAGTATTTT.

This chain connects TRBV5-5 to TRBJ1-3; a weak D match, TRBD1 (5 bases). The CDR3 is 16 amino acids. Germline CDR1 is SGHKS and CDR2 is YYEKEE (reference sequence). With 0 bases removed from V and 4 bases from J, the gap between germline ends came to 14 bases. The CDR3 DNA is TGTGCCAGCAGCTTGGTCGGCACGGGACTCGGAAACACCATATATTTT. It yields the protein CASSLVGTGLGNTIYF.

V usage is TRBV7-9 and J usage is TRBJ2-5; no definite D call. Trimming left V 1 base short and J 0 bases short, with 9 bases between. Per germline, CDR1 SEHNR and CDR2 FQNEAQ (reference sequence). The CDR3 consists of 15 residues. CDR3 sequence (DNA): TGTGCCAGCAGCTTAGGGGGTAGCCACCAAGAGACCCAGTACTTC. This codes for CASSLGGSHQETQYF. Full variable domain (remainder filled in from reference TRBV7-9 and TRBJ2-5): DTGVSQNPRHKITKRGQNVTFRCDPISEHNRLYWYRQTLGQGPEFLTYFQNEAQLEKSRLLSDRFSAERPKGSFSTLEIQRTEQGDSAMYLCASSLGGSHQETQYFGPGTRLLVL.

The CDR3 region has the DNA TGTGCCAGCAGCTTAGGGCAGACGTACCAAGAGACCCAGTACTTC. This codes for CASSLGQTYQETQYF. The chain has TRBV7-6 and TRBJ2-5; no firm D call. Germline CDR1 SGHVS, CDR2 FNYEAQ. V dropped 1 base and J dropped 0 bases, with 9 bases sitting between them. This CDR3 has 15 residues. Full variable domain (remainder filled in from reference TRBV7-6 and TRBJ2-5): GAGVSQSPRYKVTKRGQDVALRCDPISGHVSLYWYRQALGQGPEFLTYFNYEAQQDKSGLPNDRFSAERPEGSISTLTIQRTEQRDSAMYRCASSLGQTYQETQYFGPGTRLLVL.

The chain recombines TRBV28 with TRBJ2-2; D is uncertain. Per the germline V gene, CDR1 is MDHEN and CDR2 is SYDVKM. This CDR3 comprises 15 residues. Trimming shortened V by 5 bases and J by 0 bases, and 10 bases separated the two germline ends. The CDR3 nucleotides read TGTGCCAGCAGTCCCATATACTCGAACACCGGGGAGCTGTTTTTT. Translation gives CASSPIYSNTGELFF.

The rearrangement uses TRBV27 and TRBJ1-2; tentatively, D is TRBD1 (5 bases). CDR1 and CDR2 (germline): MNHEY, SMNVEV (reference sequence). This CDR3 has 10 residues. Trimming left V 4 bases short and J 8 bases short, with 5 bases between. The CDR3 region is CASSWGGYTF. The CDR3 coding sequence is TGTGCCAGCAGTTGGGGGGGCTACACCTTC.

The chain links TRBV10-3 to TRBJ2-1, with 11 nucleotides matching TRBD2. This CDR3 contains 18 residues. Per the germline V gene, CDR1 is ENHRY and CDR2 is SYGVKD. The V gene end was trimmed by 4 bases and the J gene end by 4 bases; junction bases not matched to a gene: 12. CDR3 loop: CAISGGLGTSGKYNEQFF. CDR3 nucleotide sequence: TGTGCCATCAGTGGAGGTCTAGGGACTAGCGGAAAATACAATGAGCAGTTCTTC.

The genes are TRBV5-1 and TRBJ2-3, with D perhaps TRBD2 (5 bases). The CDR3 is 14 residues long. The ends were cut back, 4 bases at V and 3 bases at J, with 12 bases in the middle. Germline CDR1 and CDR2: SGHRS and YFSETQ. The CDR3, as DNA: TGCGCCAGCAGCATCCTCCTAGCAACAGATACGCAGTATTTT. This codes for CASSILLATDTQYF.

The CDR3 bases are TGTGCCAGCAGCCCACCGGGACAGGGGAAATACGAGCAGTACTTC. This sequence encodes CASSPPGQGKYEQYF. The chain uses TRBV5-4 and TRBJ2-7; 10 bases agree with TRBD1. After removal of 4 bases from V and 4 bases from J, the junction contained 8 bases not matched to a gene. The CDR3 has 15 residues. CDR1 SGHNT and CDR2 YYREEE come from the germline V gene (reference sequence).

The genes are TRBV2 and TRBJ1-5; D is possibly TRBD1 (5 bases). CDR1 and CDR2 (germline): SNHLY, FYNNEI. CDR3 size: 15 residues. V was clipped by 3 bases and J by 4 bases, with 13 bases between them. CDR3 protein: CASSEGGSVNQPQHF. Written as DNA, the CDR3 is TGTGCCAGCAGTGAGGGGGGGTCGGTAAATCAGCCCCAGCATTTT. The variable domain in full, with the rest retrieved from reference TRBV2 and TRBJ1-5, is EPEVTQTPSHQVTQMGQEVILRCVPISNHLYFYWYRQILGQKVEFLVSFYNNEISEKSEIFDDQFSVERPDGSNFTLKIRSTKLEDSAMYFCASSEGGSVNQPQHFGDGTRLSIL.

This chain connects TRBV9 to TRBJ1-1; perhaps TRBD1 as D (6 bases). Germline V gene sequence: CDR1 SGDLS, CDR2 YYNGEE. The CDR3 sequence is 14 residues long. V lost 3 bases and J lost 4, with 13 bases in between. DNA for the CDR3: TGTGCCAGCAGCGCACAGGGAGGTGGCACTGAAGCTTTCTTT. This codes for CASSAQGGGTEAFF.

The V call is TRBV27, the J call TRBJ1-2, with 9 nucleotides matching TRBD1. The germline V gene has CDR1 MNHEY and CDR2 SMNVEV (reference sequence). The trim removed 8 bases at V and 9 bases at J, leaving 10 bases unmatched. The length of the CDR3 is 13 residues. The CDR3 loop reads CASSLGQGTSYTF. For the CDR3, the DNA is TGTGCCAGCTCCCTCGGACAGGGGACAAGCTACACCTTC.